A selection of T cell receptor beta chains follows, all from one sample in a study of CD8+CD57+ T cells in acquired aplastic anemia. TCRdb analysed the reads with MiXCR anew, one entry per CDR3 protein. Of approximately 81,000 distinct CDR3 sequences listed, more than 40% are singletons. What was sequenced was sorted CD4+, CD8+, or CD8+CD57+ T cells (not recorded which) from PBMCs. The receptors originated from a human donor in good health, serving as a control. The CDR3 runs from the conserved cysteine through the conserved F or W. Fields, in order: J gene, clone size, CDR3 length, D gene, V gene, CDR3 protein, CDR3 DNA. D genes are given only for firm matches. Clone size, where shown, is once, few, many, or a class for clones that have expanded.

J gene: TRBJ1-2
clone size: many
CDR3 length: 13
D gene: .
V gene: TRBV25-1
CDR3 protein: CTSSDPMNYGYTF
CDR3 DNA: TGTACCAGCAGTGATCCAATGAACTATGGCTACACCTTC

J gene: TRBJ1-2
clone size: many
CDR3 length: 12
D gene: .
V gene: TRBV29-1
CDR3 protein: CSVEGGSYGYTF
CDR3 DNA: TGCAGCGTTGAAGGGGGGAGCTATGGCTACACCTTC

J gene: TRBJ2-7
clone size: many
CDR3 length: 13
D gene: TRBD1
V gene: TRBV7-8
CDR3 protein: CASSLGQSFEQYF
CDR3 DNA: TGTGCCAGCAGCTTGGGACAGTCTTTCGAGCAGTACTTC

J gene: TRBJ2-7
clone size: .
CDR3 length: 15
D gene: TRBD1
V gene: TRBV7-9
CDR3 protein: CASSLEAGGTYEQYF
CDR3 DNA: TGTGCCAGCAGCTTAGAAGCAGGGGGTACCTACGAGCAGTACTTC

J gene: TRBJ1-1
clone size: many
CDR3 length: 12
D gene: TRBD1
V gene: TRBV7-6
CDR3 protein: CASSLGTAEAFF
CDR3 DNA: TGTGCCAGCAGCTTGGGGACAGCTGAAGCTTTCTTT

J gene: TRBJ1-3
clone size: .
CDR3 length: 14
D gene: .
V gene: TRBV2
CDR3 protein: CASTRGGTGNTIYF
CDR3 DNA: TGTGCCAGCACCAGAGGGGGAACTGGAAACACCATATATTTT

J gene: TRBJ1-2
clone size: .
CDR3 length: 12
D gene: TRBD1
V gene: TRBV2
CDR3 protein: CASSDLDRAGTF
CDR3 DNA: TGTGCCAGCAGTGATTTGGACAGGGCCGGCACCTTC

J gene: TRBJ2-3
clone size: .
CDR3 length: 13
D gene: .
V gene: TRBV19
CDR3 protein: CASTGLSTDTQYF
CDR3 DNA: TGTGCCAGTACCGGACTGAGCACAGATACGCAGTATTTT

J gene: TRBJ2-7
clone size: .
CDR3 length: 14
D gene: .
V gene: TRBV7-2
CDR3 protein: CASSFPHKAYEQYF
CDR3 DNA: TGTGCCAGCAGCTTTCCCCACAAAGCCTACGAGCAGTACTTC

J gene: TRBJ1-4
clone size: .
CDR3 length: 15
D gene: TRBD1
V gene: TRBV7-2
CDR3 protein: CASSSGTGYNEKLFF
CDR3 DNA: TGTGCCAGCAGCTCCGGGACAGGGTACAATGAAAAACTGTTTTTT

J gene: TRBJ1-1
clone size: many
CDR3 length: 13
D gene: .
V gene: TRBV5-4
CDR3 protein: CASSLLQNTEAFF
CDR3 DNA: TGTGCCAGCAGCCTGTTGCAGAACACTGAAGCTTTCTTT

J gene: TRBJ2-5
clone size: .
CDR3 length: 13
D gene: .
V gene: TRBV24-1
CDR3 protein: CATSETGPETQYF
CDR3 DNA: TGTGCCACCAGTGAAACGGGGCCAGAGACCCAGTACTTC

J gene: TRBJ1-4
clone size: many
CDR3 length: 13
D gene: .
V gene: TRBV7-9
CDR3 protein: CASKVTANEKLFF
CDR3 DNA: TGTGCCAGCAAAGTTACAGCTAATGAAAAACTGTTTTTT

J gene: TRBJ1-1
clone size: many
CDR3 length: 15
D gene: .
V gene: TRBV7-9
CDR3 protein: CASSFGGGMNTEAFF
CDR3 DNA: TGTGCCAGCAGCTTCGGGGGAGGGATGAACACTGAAGCTTTCTTT